This T cell receptor (beta chain) appears in the sequencing data of a study of T cells after yellow fever vaccination. Across the study: Each low-cell-number fraction was prepared by means of SMART-Seq v4 Ultra Low Input.

The V gene's germline CDR1 is SEHNR and CDR2 FQNEAQ (reference sequence). There are 16 residues in the CDR3. V lost 5 bases to trimming and J lost 2 bases, with 18 bases between them. A few counts support this clonotype. Its antigen is not identified. The study made its TCR cDNA through 5'RACE template switching. That step introduced a universal primer site along with UMIs. TCRdb processed the 5' RACE reads anew with MiXCR; each CDR3 protein has one entry. The repertoire holds 620,000 or so distinct CDR3 sequences, with roughly an eighth as singletons. Overall study findings and caveats: Post-booster reappearance was seen for most primary-vaccination clones (about 96% CD4, around 90% CD8). Abundant clonotypes from the bulk population could have been carried over as contaminants into FACS-sorted repertoires.

V and J are TRBV7-9 and TRBJ1-2, with D unresolved. This TCR came from a man aged 25-45 years who received the YFV17D yellow fever vaccine. The sequencing used PBMCs, collected on the day of the yellow fever booster vaccination. The CDR3 sequence is CASSPDYSGGNYGYTF. The CDR3 DNA reads TGTGCCAGCAGCCCCGACTATTCGGGAGGAAACTATGGCTACACCTTC. The variable domain in full, with the rest retrieved from reference TRBV7-9 and TRBJ1-2, is DTGVSQNPRHKITKRGQNVTFRCDPISEHNRLYWYRQTLGQGPEFLTYFQNEAQLEKSRLLSDRFSAERPKGSFSTLEIQRTEQGDSAMYLCASSPDYSGGNYGYTFGSGTRLTVV.